This TCR beta chain was identified in a study of blood T cell repertoires in COVID-19. Overall study context: Whether acute or convalescent, the COVID-19 samples came from the United States, Italy and Spain. The cDNA or gDNA used as material had been derived from T cells, B-cell-depleted T cells, or PBMCs.

TCRdb keeps only in-frame clones here, not all; method: immunoSEQ multiplex PCR. The table includes about 260,000 clones, about 87% detected once. V dropped 6 bases and J dropped 3 bases, with 14 bases sitting between them. CDR1 is WNHNN, CDR2 SYGVQD, per germline (reference sequence). The CDR3 sequence is 14 residues long. The chain is built from TRBV10-1 and TRBJ1-1; unclear D gene. The sample consisted of peripheral blood. The TCR originated in a woman aged 40 to 55 with acute or convalescent COVID-19. DNA for the CDR3: TGCGCCAGCAGCCGCATGGTCGGGGACACTGAAGCTTTCTTT. It is translated as CASSRMVGDTEAFF.